This TCR beta chain was captured in a study of T cell changes during pregnancy in multiple sclerosis. Looked up from germline, CDR1 is LNHNV and CDR2 is YYDKDF (reference sequence). The ends were cut back, 8 bases at V and 0 bases at J, with 7 bases in the middle. The CDR3 runs 12 residues. Measured with immunoSEQ multiplex PCR; TCRdb has only the in-frame clones, and not every one. The sample yields roughly 40,000 clones, approximately 92% seen once. The rearrangement links TRBV15 to TRBJ1-1; D is possibly TRBD1 (5 bases). Here the sequenced sample was CD8+ T cells from peripheral blood mononuclear cells, taken in the first trimester of pregnancy. This clonotype was obtained from a female donor with multiple sclerosis, enrolled in a pregnancy study. CDR3 nucleotides: TGTGCCACCGGGGGGGTGAACACTGAAGCTTTCTTT. This encodes CATGGVNTEAFF.